The clone carrying this T cell receptor (beta chain) was observed many times. The antigen remains unidentified. This record belongs to a study of T cell repertoires in cytomegalovirus infection. Study as a whole: Based on public TCR beta signatures, there were indications of CMV infection and of a matching HLA type.

Findings and limits, study-wide: Dominant in the ex vivo response were TCR beta clonotypes restricted by HLA-C and specific for CMV.

TCRdb reprocessed the reads via MiXCR and lists one record per CDR3 protein. Here the sample spans about 110,000 distinct CDR3 sequences, about 30% being singletons. Per germline, CDR1 SGHTA and CDR2 FQGNSA. This CDR3 contains 14 residues. V lost 4 bases and J lost 7; bases outside the gene matches: 8. The sequence derives from a human donor in good health (CMV status not recorded). Some clones in this sample may be carry-over from other donors' samples. The V gene is TRBV7-2, the J gene TRBJ2-7; 9 bases map to TRBD1. The source material was CD8+ T cells from cultured PBMCs, sampled from culture after CMV antigen stimulation. The CDR3 reads CASSSGQGKLEQYF. DNA of the CDR3: TGTGCCAGCAGCTCTGGACAGGGGAAATTAGAGCAGTACTTC.